What follows are 16 T cell receptor beta chains derived from one specimen sequenced in a study of shared clonotypes between healthy human individuals. TCRdb keeps only in-frame clones here, not all; method: immunoSEQ multiplex PCR. The sample records fewer than 700,000 clones, around three quarters being singletons. Sequencing was performed on PBMCs. Receptors were obtained from a woman in her 40s in good health. Some clones in this sample may be carry-over from other donors' samples.

V gene TRBV14 combines with J gene TRBJ1-1; no clear D gene. Between the trimmed V and J ends, which lost 1 base and 7 bases, there was a span of 16 bases. The CDR3 totals 15 residues. Germline V lookup: CDR1 SGHDN, CDR2 FVKESK. The CDR3 region is CASSQGRRAPDEAFF. Written as DNA, the CDR3 is TGTGCCAGCAGCCAAGGGAGGCGGGCTCCGGATGAAGCTTTCTTT. Full variable domain (remainder filled in from reference TRBV14 and TRBJ1-1): EAGVTQFPSHSVIEKGQTVTLRCDPISGHDNLYWYRRVMGKEIKFLLHFVKESKQDESGMPNNRFLAERTGGTYSTLKVQPAELEDSGVYFCASSQGRRAPDEAFFGQGTRLTVV.

J is TRBJ2-7 and V is TRBV5-4; 8 bases fit TRBD2. This CDR3 contains 14 residues. V lost 4 bases and J lost 0; bases outside the gene matches: 3. Germline V lookup: CDR1 SGHNT, CDR2 YYREEE (reference sequence). The CDR3 nucleotides are TGTGCCAGCAGCCGGGCGGGAGGCTCCTACGAGCAGTACTTC. Translated, it gives CASSRAGGSYEQYF.

The chain has TRBV4-1 and TRBJ1-4; 10 bases line up with TRBD1. The CDR3 totals 18 residues. J was trimmed by 0 bases and V by 5 bases; bases with no gene match: 9. From germline, CDR1 is MGHRA and CDR2 YSYEKL. The DNA for the CDR3 is TGCGCCAGCAGCTCCGACAGGGGGCAATTTGCAACTAATGAAAAACTGTTTTTT. Its protein product is CASSSDRGQFATNEKLFF.

Only one count was recorded for this clone. The CDR3, as DNA: TGTGCCAGCAGCTCCACAACTAGCGGGGCCTACGAGCAGTACTTC. This codes for CASSSTTSGAYEQYF. The rearrangement uses TRBV5-4 and TRBJ2-7; 10 positions match TRBD2. Per the germline V gene, CDR1 is SGHNT and CDR2 is YYREEE (reference sequence). The CDR3 spans 15 residues. After removal of 3 bases from V and 2 bases from J, the junction contained 5 bases not matched to a gene.

Only a few counts were recorded for this clone. V and J are TRBV4-3 and TRBJ2-5, with no clear D. V gave up 2 bases and J gave up 2 bases, with 12 bases separating them. CDR1 is LGHNA and CDR2 is YSLEER in the germline V gene. This CDR3 region has 15 residues. CDR3 DNA: TGCGCCAGCAGCCAACTTCCGAACCAACAAGAGACCCAGTACTTC. Translated, it gives CASSQLPNQQETQYF.

This chain connects TRBV2 to TRBJ2-3, with TRBD2 matching 7 bases. V lost 7 bases to trimming and J lost 2 bases; unmatched junction nucleotides: 15. Germline V gene data show CDR1 as SNHLY and CDR2 as FYNNEI. This CDR3 region has 17 residues. DNA of the CDR3: TGTGCCAGCACCCCATACGGGGCGGGAGCCAACACAGATACGCAGTATTTT. This codes for CASTPYGAGANTDTQYF. Combining the CDR3 with reference TRBV2 and TRBJ2-3 gives the whole variable domain EPEVTQTPSHQVTQMGQEVILRCVPISNHLYFYWYRQILGQKVEFLVSFYNNEISEKSEIFDDQFSVERPDGSNFTLKIRSTKLEDSAMYFCASTPYGAGANTDTQYFGPGTRLTVL.

This clone occurred many times. The V gene is TRBV4-2, the J gene TRBJ2-6; no firm D call. CDR3 length equals 16 residues. CDR1 is LGHNA, CDR2 YNFKEQ, per germline. The V and J ends lost 0 bases and 0 bases respectively, with 6 bases between them. In nucleotides, the CDR3 is TGTGCCAGCAGCCAAGATATCAGCTCTGGGGCCAACGTCCTGACTTTC. Translated, it gives CASSQDISSGANVLTF.

The chain links TRBV9 to TRBJ2-1, with TRBD2 identical over 10 bases. Trimming at V came to 0 bases and at J to 10 bases, leaving 4 bases not matched to a gene. Looked up from germline, CDR1 is SGDLS and CDR2 is YYNGEE. This CDR3 comprises 14 residues. CDR3 bases: TGTGCCAGCAGCGTAGATGCTAGCGGGAGAGAGCAGTTCTTC. It encodes CASSVDASGREQFF.

The V call is TRBV5-1, the J call TRBJ1-4, with D possibly TRBD1 on 5 matching bases. Trimming left V 4 bases short and J 8 bases short, with 18 bases between. The CDR3 is 15 amino acids. CDR1 is SGHRS, CDR2 YFSETQ, per germline. CDR3 in DNA: TGCGCCAGCAGCCTCAGGACACCTTCAGAAGAAAAACTGTTTTTT. This sequence encodes CASSLRTPSEEKLFF.

The V gene is TRBV10-3, the J gene TRBJ2-1; D may correspond to TRBD1 or TRBD2 (6 bases each). The CDR3 consists of 15 residues. The ends were cut back, 4 bases at V and 2 bases at J, with 12 bases in the middle. Germline loops: CDR1 ENHRY, CDR2 SYGVKD. Here the CDR3 DNA reads TGTGCCATCAGTGGGGGGCGGGGTCCCTACAATGAGCAGTTCTTC. This translates into CAISGGRGPYNEQFF.

This clone was observed many times. V usage is TRBV15 and J usage is TRBJ2-1; maybe TRBD2 (5 bases). V dropped 0 bases and J dropped 0 bases, with 15 bases sitting between them. CDR3 length: 18 residues. The V gene's germline CDR1 is LNHNV and CDR2 YYDKDF (reference sequence). The CDR3 reads CATSRDPLTRDSYNEQFF. The CDR3 nucleotides are TGTGCCACCAGCAGAGATCCCCTAACTAGGGACTCCTACAATGAGCAGTTCTTC.

The genes are TRBV9 and TRBJ2-7; D gene ambiguous. Germline loops: CDR1 SGDLS, CDR2 YYNGEE. The CDR3 length is 14 residues. The V end was cut by 0 bases, the J end by 2 bases, with 9 bases between. The CDR3 DNA reads TGTGCCAGCAGCGTAGCACTATATCCCTACGAGCAGTACTTC. This encodes CASSVALYPYEQYF.

The chain uses TRBV7-9 and TRBJ1-2, with D hard to call. Per the germline V gene, CDR1 is SEHNR and CDR2 is FQNEAQ (reference sequence). This CDR3 region has 13 residues. Trimming took 3 bases from V and 8 from J, leaving 13 bases between them. The CDR3 nucleotides read TGTGCCAGCAGCTTGGGATCACGAGGAGGCTACACCTTC. Protein: CASSLGSRGGYTF.

CDR3: CSVDTASSNEQYF. In DNA, the CDR3 is TGCAGCGTTGATACGGCTAGCTCGAATGAGCAGTACTTC. This chain joins TRBV29-1 and TRBJ2-5; possible D gene TRBD2, 5 bases. The CDR3 loop spans 13 amino acids. Trimming removed 3 bases at V and 11 bases at J, with 19 bases between. Germline-derived CDR1 and CDR2 are SQVTM and ANQGSEA.

In its sample, this clone was seen a few times. The rearrangement links TRBV7-7 to TRBJ2-5; 7 bases align to TRBD1. Germline V gene data show CDR1 as SSHAT and CDR2 as FNYEAQ (reference sequence). V was pared by 5 bases and J by 1 base, with 7 bases of the junction left unmatched. The CDR3 contains 15 residues. CDR3 in DNA: TGTGCCAGCAGCCGGACAGGAGTCCGCCAAGAGACCCAGTACTTC. Translation: CASSRTGVRQETQYF. Variable domain in full (rest from reference TRBV7-7 and TRBJ2-5): GAGVSQSPRYKVTKRGQDVTLRCDPISSHATLYWYQQALGQGPEFLTYFNYEAQPDKSGLPSDRFSAERPEGSISTLTIQRTEQRDSAMYRCASSRTGVRQETQYFGPGTRLLVL.

This clone was seen only once. At one end the junction does not follow the germline gene, possibly because of a read error. This chain joins TRBV7-7 and TRBJ2-1; TRBD2 matches at 11 bases. The CDR3 runs 14 residues. Per germline, CDR1 SSHAT and CDR2 FNYEAQ (reference sequence). CDR3: CASSSGRALDEQFF. The CDR3 DNA follows: TGTGCTAGCAGTAGCGGGAGGGCCTTGGATGAGCAGTTCTTC.